This passage covers 9 T cell receptor beta chains from one sample sequenced in a study of shared clonotypes between healthy human individuals. Clones were read by immunoSEQ multiplex PCR, and TCRdb kept only the in-frame ones, dropping some. The sample records some 1,600,000 clones, approximately 98% being singletons. The sequenced material came from naive CD4+ T cells sorted from blood. Documented subset: CD45RA+ positively selected. The receptor source for this set is a man aged 25-45 years in good health.

The chain is built from TRBV5-4 and TRBJ2-5; 11 nucleotides align to TRBD2. V shed 6 bases and J 4 bases; nucleotides not matched to a gene: 20. The germline V gene has CDR1 SGHNT and CDR2 YYREEE (reference sequence). The CDR3 runs to 19 residues. The CDR3 bases are TGTGCCAGCACCAACAAACCCGATAGCGGGAGGGCCGGGGGAGAGACCCAGTACTTC. It codes for CASTNKPDSGRAGGETQYF.

This chain uses TRBV7-9 with TRBJ2-3, with D uncertain. This CDR3 has 13 amino acids. With 3 bases removed from V and 6 bases from J, the gap between germline ends came to 10 bases. CDR1 is SEHNR, CDR2 FQNEAQ, per germline (reference sequence). CDR3 sequence: CASSFPDGDTQYF. CDR3 coding DNA: TGTGCCAGCAGCTTCCCCGACGGGGATACGCAGTATTTT.

The chain joins TRBV13 to TRBJ2-7; possible D gene TRBD1, 5 bases. The CDR3 has 14 amino acids. Germline CDR1 and CDR2: PRHDT and FYEKMQ (reference sequence). Trimming removed 6 bases from V and 3 bases from J, with 15 bases in between. The CDR3 DNA is TGTGCCAGCAGAAAAAAAGGGGCCCACTACGAGCAGTACTTC. Its translation: CASRKKGAHYEQYF.

This CDR3 is CAWSVSTGTAGGYTF. CDR3 nucleotides: TGTGCCTGGAGTGTATCTACAGGGACTGCGGGTGGCTACACCTTC. The chain links TRBV30 to TRBJ1-2, with TRBD1 as a possible D gene (6 bases). The germline gives CDR1 GTSNPN, CDR2 SVGIG (reference sequence). V was pared by 0 bases and J by 7 bases, with 18 bases between. There are 15 residues in the CDR3.

The J gene is TRBJ2-3, the V gene TRBV4-1; D is unclear. Deletions cut 0 bases from V and 0 bases from J, with 13 bases between. Germline values: CDR1 MGHRA, CDR2 YSYEKL. The CDR3 consists of 17 residues. CDR3 amino acids: CASSQDGRSPSTDTQYF. The CDR3 nucleotides read TGCGCCAGCAGCCAAGATGGACGGAGTCCTAGCACAGATACGCAGTATTTT.

The V call is TRBV9, the J call TRBJ1-1; possibly TRBD1 for D (5 bases). CDR1 SGDLS and CDR2 YYNGEE come from the germline V gene. V gave up 3 bases and J gave up 4 bases, with 22 bases separating them. The CDR3 spans 17 residues. CDR3 coding DNA: TGTGCCAGCAGCGACTTACGAATGGTGGGGACTGTCACTGAAGCTTTCTTT. Protein sequence: CASSDLRMVGTVTEAFF.

The chain links TRBV19 to TRBJ2-5; the D gene is possibly TRBD2 (6 bases). The CDR3 spans 14 residues. V was clipped by 3 bases and J by 0 bases, with 8 bases between them. CDR1 is LNHDA, CDR2 SQIVND, per germline (reference sequence). This CDR3 is CASSIGGNQETQYF. The CDR3, as DNA: TGTGCCAGTAGTATCGGGGGAAACCAAGAGACCCAGTACTTC.

Comment on this clone: Other DNA sequences of this sample code for an identical CDR3. CDR3 amino acids: CASSVSSVNTEAFF. The CDR3 bases are TGTGCCAGCAGCGTCAGCTCGGTGAACACTGAAGCTTTCTTT. J is TRBJ1-1 and V is TRBV9; D ambiguous. Germline CDR1 and CDR2: SGDLS and YYNGEE. V was trimmed by 2 bases and J by 0 bases, leaving 8 bases between them. There are 14 residues in the CDR3.

The V call is TRBV10-3, the J call TRBJ1-2; TRBD1 might be the D (5 bases). Germline CDR1 is ENHRY and CDR2 is SYGVKD. CDR3 length equals 14 residues. V was trimmed by 3 bases and J by 5 bases, leaving 13 bases between them. The CDR3 reads CAISDPGQAYGYTF. The CDR3, as DNA: TGTGCCATCAGTGATCCAGGGCAGGCTTATGGCTACACCTTC.